The TCR beta chain described here comes from a study of OX40 agonist ivuxolimab in advanced cancers. On the study more broadly: Patients with hepatocellular carcinoma, melanoma, renal cell or head and neck cancer made up the dose-escalation patients.

Assay used: immunoSEQ multiplex PCR; TCRdb lists only in-frame clones, some missing. The sample carries tens of thousands of clones, approximately 80% recorded once. The V segment lost 3 bases and the J segment 5 bases; nucleotides outside the gene matches: 5. The CDR3 is made up of 15 amino acids. The germline V gene has CDR1 MNHEY and CDR2 SMNVEV (reference sequence). This TCR was sampled from an adult with an advanced solid tumor such as melanoma, head and neck, liver or kidney cancer. The chain joins TRBV27 to TRBJ2-2; TRBD1 agrees at 8 bases. The starting material was CD4+ or CD8+ T cells sorted from blood, obtained in a trial of the OX40 agonist ivuxolimab. The CDR3 loop reads CASSLGQAETGELFF. As DNA, the CDR3 is TGTGCCAGCAGTTTGGGACAGGCCGAGACCGGGGAGCTGTTTTTT.